Following are 5 T cell receptor beta chains from one sample sequenced in a study of blood T cell repertoires in COVID-19. Clones were read by immunoSEQ multiplex PCR, and TCRdb kept only the in-frame ones, dropping some. Of under 130,000 clones listed, about 85% are singletons. The sequencing sample was made of peripheral blood. The source is a man aged 50-59 years with acute or convalescent COVID-19.

V gene TRBV7-8 combines with J gene TRBJ2-1; 8 nucleotides line up with TRBD2. With V trimmed by 5 bases and J by 4 bases, 7 bases remained unmatched. Germline V gene sequence: CDR1 SGHVS, CDR2 FQNEAQ. The CDR3 has 15 residues. CDR3: CASSGPGGSYNEQFF. In DNA, the CDR3 is TGTGCCAGCAGCGGACCGGGAGGGTCATACAATGAGCAGTTCTTC.

The chain has TRBV6-5 and TRBJ1-2, with a weak D call TRBD1 (5 bases). CDR1 is MNHEY, CDR2 SVGAGI, per germline. The CDR3 consists of 12 residues. The germline V and J ends were trimmed by 8 bases and 6 bases, with 13 bases remaining between them. CDR3 amino acids: CASLRDFDGYTF. CDR3 nucleotide sequence: TGTGCCAGCCTTCGGGACTTCGATGGCTACACCTTC.

Written as DNA, the CDR3 is TGTGCCAGCAGCCTTTTGGCGAGGGCGAGAAATGAGCAGTTCTTC. Protein: CASSLLARARNEQFF. The rearrangement links TRBV7-9 to TRBJ2-1, with TRBD2 as a possible D gene (5 bases). CDR3 length equals 15 residues. Germline V gives CDR1 SEHNR, CDR2 FQNEAQ (reference sequence). Trimming removed 5 bases at V and 7 bases at J, with 18 bases between.

The CDR3 sequence is CASSLYGRALNEQFF. As DNA, the CDR3 is TGTGCCAGCAGCTTGTACGGGAGGGCTCTAAATGAGCAGTTCTTC. The J gene is TRBJ2-1, the V gene TRBV5-8; 8 bases align to TRBD2. V trimming: 1 base; J trimming: 7 bases; junction bases outside the gene matches: 7. From germline, CDR1 is SGHTS and CDR2 YDEGEE. This CDR3 comprises 15 residues. Full variable domain (outside the CDR3, taken from reference TRBV5-8 and TRBJ2-1): EAGVTQSPTHLIKTRGQQATLRCSPISGHTSVYWYQQALGLGLQFLLWYDEGEERNRGNFPPRFSGRQFPNYSSELNVNALELEDSALYLCASSLYGRALNEQFFGPGTRLTVL.

The chain is built from TRBV7-9 and TRBJ1-4; 7 bases agree with TRBD1. Germline values: CDR1 SEHNR, CDR2 FQNEAQ (reference sequence). Trimming took 5 bases from V and 4 from J; bases not matched to a gene: 1. This CDR3 is 13 amino acids long. In DNA, the CDR3 is TGTGCCAGCAGCCGGGACAGTAATGAAAAACTGTTTTTT. It yields the protein CASSRDSNEKLFF.